These T cell receptor beta chains were read from a single sample in a study of human T cells and chemical hapten exposure. TCRdb ran MiXCR on the RACE reads and lists one entry per CDR3 protein. This sample yields 65,000 to 80,000 distinct CDR3 sequences, of which 8.6% are seen a single time; around 1.6% belongs to the top ten. Sequencing was carried out using whole blood. All receptors derive from a male donor in good health. Some clones in this sample may be carry-over from other donors' samples. CDR3s include the opening cysteine and the closing phenylalanine or tryptophan. D genes are given only for firm matches. Clone size is not always given. Where it is, it says once, few, many or a class for expanded clones.

TRBV12-3/TRBV12-4,-,many,TRBJ2-3,CASVDRLNRGDTQYF,TGTGCCAGCGTAGACCGGCTCAACAGAGGAGATACGCAGTATTTT
TRBV5-6,-,few,TRBJ1-5,CASSLRHEYSNQPQHF,TGTGCCAGCAGCTTACGACACGAATATAGCAATCAGCCCCAGCATTTT
TRBV4-1,-,few,TRBJ2-1,CASSLRLEGREQFF,TGCGCCAGCAGCCTAAGGCTCGAGGGACGCGAGCAGTTCTTC
TRBV15,TRBD2,few,TRBJ2-6,CATSSGGDGSGANVLTF,TGTGCCACCAGCAGTGGGGGGGACGGCTCTGGGGCCAACGTCCTGACTTTC
TRBV15,-,few,TRBJ1-6,CATSRERIGGSENSPLHF,TGTGCCACCAGCAGAGAACGGATTGGAGGGTCGGAAAATTCACCCCTCCACTTT
TRBV15,-,few,TRBJ2-3,CATDKGHQAISTQYF,TGTGCCACCGACAAGGGACACCAAGCCATTAGTACGCAGTATTTT
TRBV28,-,-,TRBJ1-5,CASSLRRGTNQPQHF,TGTGCCAGCAGTTTAAGGAGGGGGACTAATCAGCCCCAGCATTTT
TRBV12-3/TRBV12-4,-,few,TRBJ1-5,CASTLSGSNQPQHF,TGTGCCAGCACCCTCAGTGGTAGCAATCAGCCCCAGCATTTT
TRBV3-1,TRBD2,few,TRBJ2-1,CASSQDGGVSYNEQFF,TGTGCCAGCAGCCAAGACGGGGGGGTGTCCTACAATGAGCAGTTCTTC
TRBV18,TRBD1,-,TRBJ1-1,CASSLSGTGGGTEAFF,TGTGCCAGCTCATTGTCCGGGACAGGGGGCGGCACTGAAGCTTTCTTT
TRBV20-1,TRBD2,-,TRBJ2-5,CSARDPAGVAGSETQYF,TGCAGTGCTAGAGACCCCGCTGGAGTAGCGGGGTCAGAGACCCAGTACTTC
TRBV5-5,-,few,TRBJ2-1,CASSFDFSRAFYNEQFF,TGTGCCAGCAGCTTTGACTTCAGCCGGGCCTTCTACAATGAGCAGTTCTTC
TRBV18,-,many,TRBJ2-7,CASSDQQGREQYF,TGTGCCAGCTCAGATCAACAGGGTCGGGAGCAGTACTTC
TRBV6-2/TRBV6-3,TRBD1,few,TRBJ2-7,CASSSPPGTGVYEQYF,TGTGCCAGCAGTTCCCCACCCGGGACAGGGGTCTACGAGCAGTACTTC